Shown below are 22 T cell receptor beta chains from a single sample sequenced in a study of blood T cell repertoires in COVID-19. This table comes from immunoSEQ multiplex PCR, and its TCRdb copy is limited to in-frame clones, with some not included. The sample has about 190,000 clones; 84% are singletons. Sequencing was done on a sample of PBMCs or T cells enriched from blood (not recorded which). These receptors all come from a woman in her thirties who had recovered from COVID-19.

The chain is built from TRBV19 and TRBJ2-1; maybe TRBD2 (5 bases). Deletions cut 3 bases from V and 10 bases from J, with 13 bases between. Germline V lookup: CDR1 LNHDA, CDR2 SQIVND (reference sequence). The CDR3 runs to 13 residues. The CDR3 is CASSIYRGWEQFF. The CDR3 DNA is TGTGCCAGTAGTATCTATCGGGGTTGGGAGCAGTTCTTC.

This rearrangement joins TRBV27 to TRBJ1-6; no definite D call. V lost 5 bases and J 8 bases, leaving 16 bases between the germline ends. Per germline, CDR1 MNHEY and CDR2 SMNVEV (reference sequence). The length of the CDR3 is 15 residues. For the CDR3, the DNA is TGTGCCAGCAGTCTCCTGAACAGTGCTGATTCACCCCTCCACTTT. This translates into CASSLLNSADSPLHF.

The V and J genes are TRBV3-1 (or the pseudogene TRBV3-2) and TRBJ2-7; 7 bases map to TRBD2. The trim removed 2 bases at V and 2 bases at J, leaving 6 bases unmatched. Germline assignment: CDR1 LGHDT and CDR2 YNNKEL (reference sequence). This CDR3 spans 15 amino acids. For the CDR3, the DNA is TGTGCCAGCAGCCAATCGATTGGGGGGGCCTACGAGCAGTACTTC. This translates into CASSQSIGGAYEQYF.

This clone was detected only a few times. V gene TRBV5-1 combines with J gene TRBJ1-3; D might be TRBD1 (5 bases). Germline V gives CDR1 SGHRS, CDR2 YFSETQ. Trimming left V 2 bases short and J 4 bases short, with 13 bases between. This CDR3 has 15 residues. The CDR3 sequence is CASSFTGVLGNTIYF. The CDR3 DNA sequence: TGCGCCAGCAGCTTCACGGGGGTATTAGGAAACACCATATATTTT.

The chain recombines TRBV19 with TRBJ2-5, with a tentative D call TRBD1 (6 bases). Germline CDR1 LNHDA, CDR2 SQIVND (reference sequence). This CDR3 is built from 16 residues. V was pared by 1 base and J by 1 base, with 13 bases between. DNA of the CDR3: TGTGCCAGTAGTATAGTTCCCAGGGGCCTCCAAGAGACCCAGTACTTC. Translation: CASSIVPRGLQETQYF.

The chain combines TRBV28 with TRBJ2-1, with 8 bases that match TRBD1. This CDR3 comprises 12 residues. Germline V CDR1 and CDR2: MDHEN, SYDVKM. With 10 bases clipped from V and 8 bases from J, the junction kept 7 bases outside the gene matches. The CDR3 is CAIQGARYEQFF. The CDR3 DNA is TGTGCCATCCAGGGGGCGCGGTATGAGCAGTTCTTC. Looking up the rest from reference TRBV28 and TRBJ2-1 gives the full variable domain: DVKVTQSSRYLVKRTGEKVFLECVQDMDHENMFWYRQDPGLGLRLIYFSYDVKMKEKGDIPEGYSVSREKKERFSLILESASTNQTSMYLCAIQGARYEQFFGPGTRLTVL.

V usage is TRBV2 and J usage is TRBJ2-1, with D maybe TRBD1 (6 bases). This CDR3 is built from 15 residues. CDR1 is SNHLY and CDR2 is FYNNEI in the germline V gene. The ends were cut back, 3 bases at V and 4 bases at J, with 13 bases in the middle. CDR3 protein: CASSDRQALYNEQFF. The DNA of the CDR3 is TGTGCCAGCAGTGACCGACAGGCGCTTTACAATGAGCAGTTCTTC.

The chain is built from TRBV24-1 and TRBJ2-3, with a weak D call TRBD1 (5 bases). The CDR3 is 17 residues long. The germline V and J ends were trimmed by 3 bases and 3 bases, with 18 bases remaining between them. Germline V gene lookup returns CDR1 KGHDR and CDR2 SFDVKD. CDR3 loop: CATSDPFGAVGTDTQYF. The CDR3, as DNA: TGTGCCACCAGTGATCCCTTTGGGGCCGTAGGAACAGATACGCAGTATTTT.

The chain combines TRBV7-2 with TRBJ2-1; 7 positions match TRBD1. The V gene end was trimmed by 5 bases and the J gene end by 5 bases; junction bases not matched to a gene: 3. The germline CDR1 and CDR2 sequences are SGHTA and FQGNSA. This CDR3 spans 13 amino acids. This CDR3 is CASSAQGHNEQFF. DNA for the CDR3: TGTGCCAGCAGCGCACAGGGGCACAATGAGCAGTTCTTC.

The V call is TRBV5-1, the J call TRBJ1-2, with D unclear. The germline V gene encodes CDR1 SGHRS and CDR2 YFSETQ. This CDR3 is 13 amino acids long. V shed 0 bases and J shed 2 bases, with 5 bases lying between them. CDR3 nucleotides: TGCGCCAGCAGCTTGGGCACAAACTATGGCTACACCTTC. Amino acids: CASSLGTNYGYTF.

This clone was observed a single time. The genes are TRBV28 and TRBJ1-2, with unresolved D. The CDR3 length is 13 residues. V was trimmed by 6 bases and J by 2 bases, leaving 10 bases between them. Germline V gene data show CDR1 as MDHEN and CDR2 as SYDVKM. The CDR3 nucleotides read TGTGCCAGCAGGGAGGGCAGGAACTATGGCTACACCTTC. Its translation: CASREGRNYGYTF.

The genes are TRBV19 and TRBJ2-3; D remains ambiguous. Per the germline V gene, CDR1 is LNHDA and CDR2 is SQIVND (reference sequence). This CDR3 spans 12 amino acids. Trimming cost V 7 bases and J 1 base, with 6 bases left between them. CDR3: CASNEGTDTQYF. Written as DNA, the CDR3 is TGTGCCAGTAACGAGGGCACAGATACGCAGTATTTT.

V gene TRBV20-1 combines with J gene TRBJ2-1; a possible D gene is TRBD2 (5 bases). The CDR3 consists of 11 residues. Germline V CDR1 and CDR2: DFQATT, SNEGSKA (reference sequence). The V and J ends lost 4 bases and 8 bases respectively, with 9 bases between them. CDR3 amino acids: CSAMGSDEQFF. For the CDR3, the DNA is TGCAGTGCTATGGGGAGCGATGAGCAGTTCTTC.

The V gene is TRBV24-1, the J gene TRBJ1-5, with D unresolved. Trimming removed 3 bases from V and 0 bases from J, with 17 bases in between. Germline CDR1 and CDR2: KGHDR and SFDVKD. The CDR3 totals 18 residues. As DNA, the CDR3 is TGTGCCACCAGTGATCTGTCATTCCGCACCTATAGCAATCAGCCCCAGCATTTT. Amino acid sequence: CATSDLSFRTYSNQPQHF.

This clone was observed a single time. J is TRBJ2-5 and V is TRBV7-9; TRBD1 matches at 7 bases. This CDR3 is built from 15 residues. Losses at the gene ends were 4 bases for V and 7 bases for J; bases not matched to a gene: 12. Germline assignment: CDR1 SEHNR and CDR2 FQNEAQ (reference sequence). CDR3 nucleotide sequence: TGTGCCAGCAGCTCCTACAGGGGATCGCTTGGGACCCAGTACTTC. It encodes CASSSYRGSLGTQYF. Using reference TRBV7-9 and TRBJ2-5 for the parts outside the CDR3, the full variable domain is DTGVSQNPRHKITKRGQNVTFRCDPISEHNRLYWYRQTLGQGPEFLTYFQNEAQLEKSRLLSDRFSAERPKGSFSTLEIQRTEQGDSAMYLCASSSYRGSLGTQYFGPGTRLLVL.

V and J are TRBV5-4 and TRBJ2-1; 9 bases are a match to TRBD2. The CDR3 is 14 residues long. Germline V CDR1 and CDR2: SGHNT, YYREEE (reference sequence). The J segment lost 8 bases and the V segment lost 4 bases, leaving 7 bases of the junction unmatched. This CDR3 is CASSDRTSVDEQFF. DNA for the CDR3: TGTGCCAGCAGCGACAGGACTAGCGTGGATGAGCAGTTCTTC.

The chain carries TRBV24-1 and TRBJ1-4; D gene ambiguous. Germline lookup yields CDR1 KGHDR and CDR2 SFDVKD. The CDR3 consists of 12 residues. V lost 6 bases, J lost 6 bases, and 7 bases lay in between. The CDR3 loop reads CATSLADEKLFF. The CDR3 DNA reads as TGTGCCACCAGTCTAGCGGATGAAAAACTGTTTTTT.

The CDR3, as DNA: TGTGCTAGTGGCCTGGACAGGGCAGAGACCCAGTACTTC. This sequence encodes CASGLDRAETQYF. The V call is TRBV12-5, the J call TRBJ2-5; 8 bases line up with TRBD1. The CDR3 sequence is 13 residues long. Germline V gene sequence: CDR1 LGHNT, CDR2 FRNRAP. Trimming at V came to 6 bases and at J to 4 bases, leaving 4 bases not matched to a gene.

This rearrangement joins TRBV27 to TRBJ2-1, with D perhaps TRBD2 (5 bases). Trimming took off 5 bases at V and 3 bases at J, with 11 bases between the two ends. The CDR3 length is 14 residues. Germline V gene lookup returns CDR1 MNHEY and CDR2 SMNVEV (reference sequence). CDR3 DNA: TGTGCCAGCAGTGATATCGGGAACTACAATGAGCAGTTCTTC. This codes for CASSDIGNYNEQFF.

The rearrangement links TRBV15 to TRBJ2-5; possibly TRBD2 for D (5 bases). The V end was cut by 5 bases, the J end by 3 bases, with 7 bases between. CDR1 is LNHNV, CDR2 YYDKDF, per germline (reference sequence). This CDR3 has 12 residues. CDR3: CATSPGEETQYF. As DNA, the CDR3 is TGTGCCACCAGCCCCGGGGAAGAGACCCAGTACTTC. The full variable domain, its missing parts supplied by reference TRBV15 and TRBJ2-5, is DAMVIQNPRYQVTQFGKPVTLSCSQTLNHNVMYWYQQKSSQAPKLLFHYYDKDFNNEADTPDNFQSRRPNTSFCFLDIRSPGLGDTAMYLCATSPGEETQYFGPGTRLLVL.

The chain uses TRBV25-1 and TRBJ1-5; D is unresolved. The length of the CDR3 is 14 residues. Trimming cost V 2 bases and J 5 bases, with 10 bases left between them. CDR1 and CDR2 from the germline V gene are MGHDK and SYGVNS. In DNA form, the CDR3 reads TGTGCCAGCAGTGAACCCAAACTGGATCAGCCCCAGCATTTT. Protein sequence: CASSEPKLDQPQHF.

To note about this clone: The junction departs from germline at one end; a sequencing error may be responsible. The J gene is TRBJ2-1, the V gene TRBV7-7; 9 bases match TRBD2. CDR3 size: 16 residues. Germline loops: CDR1 SSHAT, CDR2 FNYEAQ (reference sequence). The CDR3 bases are TGTGCTAGCAGCCAATTTCCGGGACTAGCTTCCAATGAGCAGTTCTTC. This gives the protein CASSQFPGLASNEQFF.